This record looks at one T cell receptor beta chain sequence and its context. The source of the sample is a study of blood T cell repertoires in COVID-19. Only in-frame clones appear in the TCRdb table, and some are missing; sequencing was by immunoSEQ multiplex PCR. The data show roughly 400,000 clones, about 86% seen once. V shed 4 bases, J shed 6 bases, and the junction held 10 bases outside the gene matches. The CDR3 runs 18 residues. The germline V gene has CDR1 MGHRA and CDR2 YSYEKL. Sequenced input: PBMCs or T cells enriched from blood (not recorded which). The rearrangement uses TRBV4-1 and TRBJ2-2, with TRBD2 matching over 14 bases. This sequence originates from a woman aged 45-65 years who had recovered from COVID-19. CDR3 in DNA: TGCGCCAGCAGCCTGGCCGGGACTAGCGGGGGAGGGTCCGGGGAGCTGTTTTTT. Its translation: CASSLAGTSGGGSGELFF.